The present T cell receptor beta chain was sequenced within a study of cytomegalovirus exposure and HLA in healthy donors. PCR primers comprised 60 Vbeta and 13 Jbeta primers. Generated by immunoSEQ multiplex PCR, the TCRdb table keeps only in-frame clones and is missing some. The sample yields tens of thousands of clones, around 75% seen once. Per the germline V gene, CDR1 is MNHEY and CDR2 is SMNVEV (reference sequence). V was shortened by 7 bases and J by 3 bases, with 13 bases between the two germline ends. The CDR3 is made up of 15 amino acids. With regard to this clone: Antigen unknown.

Overall study results and limits: Among the CMV-associated chains, three were confirmed in vitro as specific for CMV antigens. As a later analysis showed, a missense DCLRE1C variant was linked to trimming of TCR beta V- and J-genes. Differences between HLA loci emerged in a later analysis of TCR association rates, with DRB1 most and HLA-C fewest. An analysis that was carried out later associated 16,951 TCR beta sequences with HLA alleles at 0.05 false discovery rate.

Specimen: PBMCs. The V gene is TRBV27, the J gene TRBJ1-6; D perhaps matches TRBD1 (5 bases). This receptor was taken from a man in his fifties in good health and CMV-seropositive. CDR3 residues: CASTPRGGYNSPLHF. In DNA, the CDR3 is TGTGCCAGCACCCCGAGGGGAGGCTATAATTCACCCCTCCACTTT.